The 30 T cell receptor beta chains below come from one sample, sequenced in a study of CD8 T cells in Susac syndrome. With random hexamers, roughly 0.45 to 1 ug RNA was reverse transcribed. TCRdb re-derived calls from the immunoSEQ multiplex PCR reads in MiXCR, one entry per CDR3 protein. Found here are some 300,000 distinct CDR3 sequences, around 84% of them singletons; the top ten hold around 0.12%. Sequenced: CD8+ T cells from PBMCs. Receptors originate from a human donor with multiple sclerosis.

The chain joins TRBV3-1 to TRBJ2-2; D is unresolved. The V end lost 0 bases, the J end lost 4 bases, and 9 bases lay between the germline ends. The CDR3 covers 15 residues. Germline assignment: CDR1 LGHDT and CDR2 YNNKEL (reference sequence). CDR3 nucleotide sequence: TGTGCCAGCAGCCAAGAGGAGTGGCTCACCGGGGAGCTGTTTTTT. It yields the protein CASSQEEWLTGELFF. The full variable domain, with the rest looked up from reference TRBV3-1 and TRBJ2-2, is DTAVSQTPKYLVTQMGNDKSIKCEQNLGHDTMYWYKQDSKKFLKIMFSYNNKELIINETVPNRFSPKSPDKAHLNLHINSLELGDSAVYFCASSQEEWLTGELFFGEGSRLTVL.

The rearrangement joins TRBV4-2 to TRBJ1-6, with 7 bases fitting TRBD1. The CDR3 length is 16 residues. V lost 0 bases, J lost 5 bases, and 4 bases stayed unmatched. Germline loops: CDR1 LGHNA, CDR2 YNFKEQ. The CDR3 reads CASSQDGTANNSPLHF. CDR3 coding DNA: TGTGCCAGCAGCCAAGACGGGACAGCAAATAATTCACCCCTCCACTTT.

V is TRBV27 and J is TRBJ2-5; no clear D. Trimming stripped 5 bases from V and 9 bases from J, with 16 bases between. The CDR3 loop spans 13 amino acids. CDR1 is MNHEY and CDR2 is SMNVEV in the germline V gene (reference sequence). The CDR3 reads CASSPGPGWSQYF. CDR3 DNA: TGTGCCAGCAGTCCAGGACCGGGCTGGTCCCAGTACTTC.

This chain links TRBV11-2 with TRBJ2-1; D gene uncertain. The CDR3 runs to 15 residues. From germline, CDR1 is SGHAT and CDR2 FQNNGV. The V gene lost 2 bases and the J gene lost 4 bases, with 12 bases spanning the gap. Here the CDR3 reads CASSLNVFSYNEQFF. As DNA, the CDR3 is TGTGCCAGCAGCTTAAATGTCTTCTCGTACAATGAGCAGTTCTTC.

The rearrangement uses TRBV29-1 and TRBJ1-1; D unclear. Trimming shortened V by 3 bases and J by 0 bases, and 14 bases separated the two germline ends. Germline V gene sequence: CDR1 SQVTM, CDR2 ANQGSEA. The CDR3 sequence is 15 residues long. The CDR3 reads CSVDGVYPMNTEAFF. The CDR3 bases are TGCAGCGTTGATGGGGTTTACCCCATGAACACTGAAGCTTTCTTT.

This chain uses TRBV30 with TRBJ2-1; TRBD2 matches 8 bases. Losses at the gene ends were 4 bases for V and 7 bases for J; bases not matched to a gene: 12. From germline, CDR1 is GTSNPN and CDR2 SVGIG (reference sequence). This CDR3 has 15 residues. CDR3 in amino acids: CAWKDGRADRNEQFF. CDR3 bases: TGTGCCTGGAAGGACGGGAGGGCGGATAGGAATGAGCAGTTCTTC.

This chain links TRBV27 with TRBJ2-7, with TRBD1 identical over 12 bases. This CDR3 region has 15 residues. The V gene's germline CDR1 is MNHEY and CDR2 SMNVEV (reference sequence). The V gene end was trimmed by 5 bases and the J gene end by 4 bases; junction bases not matched to a gene: 6. The CDR3 loop is CASSVGTGGRYEQYF. CDR3 sequence (DNA): TGTGCCAGCAGTGTGGGGACAGGGGGCCGGTACGAGCAGTACTTC.

In this sample, this clonotype turned up once. The chain employs TRBV7-9 and TRBJ2-1; 13 nucleotides align to TRBD2. V was clipped by 5 bases and J by 5 bases; unmatched bases: 3. The CDR3 runs to 15 residues. Per germline, CDR1 SEHNR and CDR2 FQNEAQ (reference sequence). The chain's CDR3 is CASSHGTSGDNEQFF. The CDR3 DNA follows: TGTGCCAGCAGCCACGGGACTAGCGGGGACAATGAGCAGTTCTTC.

The chain links TRBV20-1 to TRBJ2-5; D not certain. Germline V lookup: CDR1 DFQATT, CDR2 SNEGSKA (reference sequence). The ends were cut back, 6 bases at V and 6 bases at J, with 14 bases in the middle. The CDR3 is made up of 12 amino acids. The CDR3 sequence: CSAFDFGKTQYF. The CDR3 DNA follows: TGCAGTGCCTTTGACTTCGGAAAGACCCAGTACTTC.

The rearrangement uses TRBV27 and TRBJ1-1; D is ambiguous. V was cut by 4 bases and J by 0 bases, with 12 bases left in between. Germline CDR1 reads MNHEY; CDR2 reads SMNVEV (reference sequence). CDR3 length: 15 residues. This chain's CDR3 is CASSSRGRVNTEAFF. DNA for the CDR3: TGTGCCAGCAGTTCTCGAGGCCGCGTGAACACTGAAGCTTTCTTT.

V usage is TRBV28 and J usage is TRBJ2-1; 10 nucleotides line up with TRBD2. CDR1 and CDR2 (germline): MDHEN, SYDVKM. Trimming at V came to 1 base and at J to 5 bases, leaving 11 bases not matched to a gene. The CDR3 runs 18 residues. The CDR3 DNA is TGTGCCAGCAGTTTATTCGTTCTGACTAGCGGGTCAAACAATGAGCAGTTCTTC. Translated: CASSLFVLTSGSNNEQFF.

V is TRBV14 and J is TRBJ2-7; 13 bases line up with TRBD2. The V and J ends lost 0 bases and 3 bases, in that order; junction bases with no gene match: 2. The germline V gene has CDR1 SGHDN and CDR2 FVKESK. The length of the CDR3 is 16 residues. The CDR3 is CASSQDGLAGVYEQYF. CDR3 nucleotide sequence: TGTGCCAGCAGCCAAGACGGACTAGCGGGAGTCTACGAGCAGTACTTC. The entire variable domain, with the rest obtained from reference TRBV14 and TRBJ2-7, is as follows: EAGVTQFPSHSVIEKGQTVTLRCDPISGHDNLYWYRRVMGKEIKFLLHFVKESKQDESGMPNNRFLAERTGGTYSTLKVQPAELEDSGVYFCASSQDGLAGVYEQYFGPGTRLTVT.

The V gene is TRBV4-1, the J gene TRBJ1-5; no firm D call. Germline values: CDR1 MGHRA, CDR2 YSYEKL. Trimming removed 1 base at V and 3 bases at J, with 10 bases between. The CDR3 sequence is 15 residues long. The DNA of the CDR3 is TGCGCCAGCAGCCAAGGGCGGGGAGCCAATCAGCCCCAGCATTTT. It is translated as CASSQGRGANQPQHF.

CDR3 in amino acids: CASSEWTGVIYEQYF. In nucleotides, the CDR3 is TGTGCCAGCAGTGAGTGGACAGGGGTTATCTACGAGCAGTACTTC. The chain recombines TRBV2 with TRBJ2-7; 9 bases are a match to TRBD1. Germline V gene data show CDR1 as SNHLY and CDR2 as FYNNEI. CDR3 length: 15 amino acids. The V segment lost 3 bases and the J segment 3 bases; nucleotides outside the gene matches: 6.

The V gene is TRBV10-2, the J gene TRBJ2-7; 10 bases agree with TRBD2. The CDR3 extends over 13 amino acids. Germline CDR1 WSHSY, CDR2 SAAADI. Trimming removed 11 bases from V and 0 bases from J; junction bases left unmatched: 4. CDR3 DNA: TGCGCCGGCTGGACTAGCGGCTCCTACGAGCAGTACTTC. Residues: CAGWTSGSYEQYF.

The rearrangement uses TRBV6-1 and TRBJ2-2; 9 bases fit TRBD1. The CDR3 sequence is 17 residues long. V was pared by 6 bases and J by 3 bases, with 11 bases of the junction left unmatched. CDR1 and CDR2 (germline): MNHNS, SASEGT. For the CDR3, the DNA is TGTGCCAGCAGCCACGCCGGACAGGGGAGGGACACCGGGGAGCTGTTTTTT. Translation gives CASSHAGQGRDTGELFF.

This sequence joins TRBV12-3 or TRBV12-4 and TRBJ2-1; D unclear. The CDR3 consists of 13 residues. V lost 8 bases, J lost 8 bases, and 16 bases lay in between. The chain's CDR3 is CASALWRIYEQFF. Written as DNA, the CDR3 is TGTGCCAGCGCTTTATGGCGGATTTATGAGCAGTTCTTC.

This clonotype was observed a few times. The chain recombines TRBV6-1 with TRBJ1-2, with D uncertain. The CDR3 contains 12 residues. Germline V gene data show CDR1 as MNHNS and CDR2 as SASEGT. V was clipped by 6 bases and J by 1 base, with 6 bases between them. The CDR3 spells CASRSNNYGYTF. In DNA, the CDR3 is TGTGCCAGCAGGTCGAATAACTATGGCTACACCTTC.

This chain uses TRBV7-9 with TRBJ2-7; 10 bases agree with TRBD1. CDR3 length: 13 amino acids. Germline values: CDR1 SEHNR, CDR2 FQNEAQ (reference sequence). The V gene end was trimmed by 9 bases and the J gene end by 2 bases; junction bases not matched to a gene: 4. CDR3 bases: TGTGCCAGTTCCGGGACAGGGGCCTACGAGCAGTACTTC. The encoded protein is CASSGTGAYEQYF.

This sequence joins TRBV28 and TRBJ2-7; D unclear. Germline V gives CDR1 MDHEN, CDR2 SYDVKM. V gave up 7 bases and J gave up 5 bases, with 18 bases separating them. CDR3 length: 14 residues. CDR3 in amino acids: CASTFMGESDEQYF. CDR3 DNA: TGTGCCAGCACCTTTATGGGCGAATCAGACGAGCAGTACTTC.

The chain employs TRBV6-5 and TRBJ2-3; maybe TRBD2 (7 bases). The CDR3 is made up of 14 amino acids. From germline, CDR1 is MNHEY and CDR2 SVGAGI. Trimming took 7 bases from V and 5 from J, leaving 16 bases between them. CDR3 loop: CASTLGGEGDTQYF. The CDR3, as DNA: TGTGCCAGCACCTTAGGGGGGGAGGGAGATACGCAGTATTTT.

J is TRBJ1-1 and V is TRBV27, with 11 bases matching TRBD1. Germline CDR1 MNHEY, CDR2 SMNVEV (reference sequence). CDR3 size: 18 residues. Trimming removed 1 base from V and 3 bases from J; junction bases left unmatched: 10. CDR3 nucleotide sequence: TGTGCCAGCAGTTTATTAGGGACAGGGGGAGTCACCTACACTGAAGCTTTCTTT. Protein sequence: CASSLLGTGGVTYTEAFF.

This sequence joins TRBV12-3 or TRBV12-4 and TRBJ2-1; D not resolved. Trimming pared 6 bases from V and 0 bases from J, leaving 12 bases between. This CDR3 has 15 residues. CDR3: CASSDETNSYNEQFF. CDR3 DNA: TGTGCCAGCAGCGACGAAACTAACTCCTACAATGAGCAGTTCTTC.

The chain recombines TRBV20-1 with TRBJ2-7; the D gene is possibly TRBD1 (6 bases). Trimming left V 0 bases short and J 2 bases short, with 14 bases between. Per the germline V gene, CDR1 is DFQATT and CDR2 is SNEGSKA (reference sequence). The CDR3 is 15 residues long. In DNA, the CDR3 is TGCAGTGCTAGAGATCTCGAGGCAGGGGCCTACGAGCAGTACTTC. It translates to CSARDLEAGAYEQYF.

This chain uses TRBV29-1 with TRBJ1-1; 7 bases align to TRBD1. Per the germline V gene, CDR1 is SQVTM and CDR2 is ANQGSEA. This CDR3 contains 11 residues. Trimming removed 4 bases from V and 6 bases from J; junction bases left unmatched: 2. The CDR3 DNA follows: TGCAGCGTTGGAGGACAGGCTGAAGCTTTCTTT. Its protein is CSVGGQAEAFF.

The chain recombines TRBV9 with TRBJ2-1; TRBD2 might be the D (6 bases). There are 16 residues in the CDR3. Germline V gene sequence: CDR1 SGDLS, CDR2 YYNGEE. V lost 3 bases, J lost 0 bases, and 13 bases lay in between. The chain's CDR3 is CASSDTSKSSYNEQFF. DNA for the CDR3: TGTGCCAGCAGCGACACTAGCAAAAGCTCCTACAATGAGCAGTTCTTC. Drawing the rest from reference TRBV9 and TRBJ2-1, the complete variable domain is DSGVTQTPKHLITATGQRVTLRCSPRSGDLSVYWYQQSLDQGLQFLIQYYNGEERAKGNILERFSAQQFPDLHSELNLSSLELGDSALYFCASSDTSKSSYNEQFFGPGTRLTVL.

This clonotype appeared a few times. The chain employs TRBV29-1 and TRBJ2-3; D might be TRBD2 (6 bases). The CDR3 contains 15 residues. The V and J ends lost 4 bases and 1 base respectively, with 15 bases between them. From germline, CDR1 is SQVTM and CDR2 ANQGSEA. Here the CDR3 DNA reads TGCAGCGTTGTTACTGCGGGAAAGGGCACAGATACGCAGTATTTT. Amino acid sequence: CSVVTAGKGTDTQYF.

This clonotype was recorded only once. This chain uses TRBV19 with TRBJ2-1, with TRBD1 matching over 8 bases. The V segment lost 3 bases and the J segment 4 bases; nucleotides outside the gene matches: 11. The CDR3 sequence is 17 residues long. In germline, CDR1 is LNHDA, CDR2 SQIVND (reference sequence). The CDR3 DNA reads TGTGCCAGTAGTATCCCCCCCCGACAGGGGATATACAATGAGCAGTTCTTC. It is translated as CASSIPPRQGIYNEQFF.

The chain employs TRBV5-4 and TRBJ2-4; D is unresolved. CDR3 length: 13 amino acids. Germline V CDR1 and CDR2: SGHNT, YYREEE (reference sequence). The germline V and J ends were trimmed by 2 bases and 4 bases, with 7 bases remaining between them. CDR3 coding DNA: TGTGCCAGCAGCTTCGGGCTTAAAAACATTCAGTACTTC. Its protein is CASSFGLKNIQYF.

The chain combines TRBV7-9 with TRBJ2-2; TRBD1 agrees at 8 bases. The CDR3 extends over 15 amino acids. After removal of 5 bases from V and 3 bases from J, the junction contained 5 bases not matched to a gene. CDR1 is SEHNR and CDR2 is FQNEAQ in the germline V gene (reference sequence). CDR3 DNA sequence: TGTGCCAGCAGCCAAGACAGGGGACACACCGGGGAGCTGTTTTTT. It is translated as CASSQDRGHTGELFF. The variable domain in full, completed from reference TRBV7-9 and TRBJ2-2, reads DTGVSQNPRHKITKRGQNVTFRCDPISEHNRLYWYRQTLGQGPEFLTYFQNEAQLEKSRLLSDRFSAERPKGSFSTLEIQRTEQGDSAMYLCASSQDRGHTGELFFGEGSRLTVL.